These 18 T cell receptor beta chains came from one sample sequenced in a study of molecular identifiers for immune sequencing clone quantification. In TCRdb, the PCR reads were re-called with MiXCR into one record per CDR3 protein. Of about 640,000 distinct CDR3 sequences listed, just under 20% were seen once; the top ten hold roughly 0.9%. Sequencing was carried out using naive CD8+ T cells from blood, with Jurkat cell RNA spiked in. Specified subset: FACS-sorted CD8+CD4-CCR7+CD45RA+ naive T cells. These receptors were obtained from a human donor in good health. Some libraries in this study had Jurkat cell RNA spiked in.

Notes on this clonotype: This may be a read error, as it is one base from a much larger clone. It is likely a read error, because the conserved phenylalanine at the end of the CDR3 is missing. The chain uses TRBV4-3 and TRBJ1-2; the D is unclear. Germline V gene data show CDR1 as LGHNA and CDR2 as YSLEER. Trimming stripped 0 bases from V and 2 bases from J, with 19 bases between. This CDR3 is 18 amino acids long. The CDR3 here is CASSQDRPRLFVNYGYTL. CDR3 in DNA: TGCGCCAGCAGCCAAGATCGCCCCCGGCTCTTCGTGAACTATGGCTACACCCTC.

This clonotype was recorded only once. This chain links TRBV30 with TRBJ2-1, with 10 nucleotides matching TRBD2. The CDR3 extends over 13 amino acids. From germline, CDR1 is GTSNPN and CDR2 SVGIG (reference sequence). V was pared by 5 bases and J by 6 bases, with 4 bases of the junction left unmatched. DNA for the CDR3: TGTGCCTGGGCTAGCGGGGGACTCAATGAGCAGTTCTTC. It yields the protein CAWASGGLNEQFF. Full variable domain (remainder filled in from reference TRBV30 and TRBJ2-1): SQTIHQWPATLVQPVGSPLSLECTVEGTSNPNLYWYRQAAGRGLQLLFYSVGIGQISSEVPQNLSASRPQDRQFILSSKKLLLSDSGFYLCAWASGGLNEQFFGPGTRLTVL.

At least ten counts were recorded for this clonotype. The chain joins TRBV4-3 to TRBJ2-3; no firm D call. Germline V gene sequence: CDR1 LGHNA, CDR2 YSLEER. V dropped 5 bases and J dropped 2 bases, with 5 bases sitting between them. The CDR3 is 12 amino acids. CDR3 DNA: TGCGCCAGCAGCTATATCACAGATACGCAGTATTTT. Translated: CASSYITDTQYF.

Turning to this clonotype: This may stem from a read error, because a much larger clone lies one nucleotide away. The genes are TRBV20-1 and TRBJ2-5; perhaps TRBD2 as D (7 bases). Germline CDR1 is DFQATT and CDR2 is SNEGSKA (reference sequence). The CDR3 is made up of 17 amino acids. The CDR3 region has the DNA TGCAGTGCTAGAGATATGGGTAGAGGGGGGGCCGAAGAGACCCGGTACTTC. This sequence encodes CSARDMGRGGAEETRYF.

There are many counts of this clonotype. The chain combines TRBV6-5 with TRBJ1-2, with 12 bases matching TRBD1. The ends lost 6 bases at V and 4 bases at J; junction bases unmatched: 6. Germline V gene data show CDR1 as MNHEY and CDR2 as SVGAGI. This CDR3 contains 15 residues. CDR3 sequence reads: CASRPGQGAGYGYTF. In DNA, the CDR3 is TGTGCCAGCAGGCCGGGACAGGGGGCCGGCTATGGCTACACCTTC.

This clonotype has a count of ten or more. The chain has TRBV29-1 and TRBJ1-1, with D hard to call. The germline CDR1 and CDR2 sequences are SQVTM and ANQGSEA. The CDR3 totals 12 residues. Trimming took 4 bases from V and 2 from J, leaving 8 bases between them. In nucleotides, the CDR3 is TGCAGCGTTGGGACCTTCAACACTGAAGCTTTCTTT. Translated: CSVGTFNTEAFF. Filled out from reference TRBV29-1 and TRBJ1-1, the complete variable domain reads SAVISQKPSRDICQRGTSLTIQCQVDSQVTMMFWYRQQPGQSLTLIATANQGSEATYESGFVIDKFPISRPNLTFSTLTVSNMSPEDSSIYLCSVGTFNTEAFFGQGTRLTVV.

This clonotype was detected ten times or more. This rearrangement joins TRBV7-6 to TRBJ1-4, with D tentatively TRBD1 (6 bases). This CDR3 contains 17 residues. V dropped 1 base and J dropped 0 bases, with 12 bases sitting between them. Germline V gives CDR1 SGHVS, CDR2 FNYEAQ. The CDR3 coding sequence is TGTGCCAGCAGCTTAGATCACCCAGGGGCAACTAATGAAAAACTGTTTTTT. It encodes CASSLDHPGATNEKLFF.

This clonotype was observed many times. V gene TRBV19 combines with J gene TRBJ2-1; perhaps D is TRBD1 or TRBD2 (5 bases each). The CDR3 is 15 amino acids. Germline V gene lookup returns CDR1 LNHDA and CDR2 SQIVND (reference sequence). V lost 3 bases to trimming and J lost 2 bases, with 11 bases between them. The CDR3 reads CASSILGDPYNEQFF. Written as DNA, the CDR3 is TGTGCCAGTAGTATTCTTGGGGACCCCTACAATGAGCAGTTCTTC.

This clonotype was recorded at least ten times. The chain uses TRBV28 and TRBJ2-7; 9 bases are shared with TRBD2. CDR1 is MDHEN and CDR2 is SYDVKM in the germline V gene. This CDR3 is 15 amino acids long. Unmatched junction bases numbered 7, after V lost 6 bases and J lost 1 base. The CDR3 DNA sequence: TGTGCCAGCAGCCCCTCCCTAGCGGGATCCTACGAGCAGTACTTC. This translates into CASSPSLAGSYEQYF.

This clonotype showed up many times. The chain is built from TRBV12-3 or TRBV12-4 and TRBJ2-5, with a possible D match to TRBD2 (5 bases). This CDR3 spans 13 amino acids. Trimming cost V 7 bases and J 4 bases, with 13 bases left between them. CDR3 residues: CASTHARGETQYF. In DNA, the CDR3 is TGTGCCAGCACCCACGCCCGGGGAGAGACCCAGTACTTC.

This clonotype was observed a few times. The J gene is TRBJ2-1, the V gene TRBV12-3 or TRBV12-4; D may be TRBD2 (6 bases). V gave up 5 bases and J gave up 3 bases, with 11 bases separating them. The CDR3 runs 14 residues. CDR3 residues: CASSPLSGYNEQFF. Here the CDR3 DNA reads TGTGCCAGCAGTCCCCTTAGCGGCTACAATGAGCAGTTCTTC.

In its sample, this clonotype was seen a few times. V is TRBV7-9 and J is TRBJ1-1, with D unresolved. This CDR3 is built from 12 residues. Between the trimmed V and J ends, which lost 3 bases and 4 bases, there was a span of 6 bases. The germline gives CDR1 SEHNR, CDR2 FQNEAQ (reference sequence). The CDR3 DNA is TGTGCCAGCAGCTTCGACCGCACTGAAGCTTTCTTT. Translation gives CASSFDRTEAFF.

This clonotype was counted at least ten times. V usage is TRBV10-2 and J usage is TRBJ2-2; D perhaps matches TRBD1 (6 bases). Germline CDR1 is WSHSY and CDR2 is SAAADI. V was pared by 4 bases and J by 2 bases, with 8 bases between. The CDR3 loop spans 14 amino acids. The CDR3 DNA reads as TGCGCCAGCAGTGGGACAGATAACACCGGGGAGCTGTTTTTT. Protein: CASSGTDNTGELFF.

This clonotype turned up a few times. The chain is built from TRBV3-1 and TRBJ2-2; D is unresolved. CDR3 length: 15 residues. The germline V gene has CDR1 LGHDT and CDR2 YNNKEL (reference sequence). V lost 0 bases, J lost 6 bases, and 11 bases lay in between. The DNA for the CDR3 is TGTGCCAGCAGCCAAGATCTAAGTTTCGCCGGGGAGCTGTTTTTT. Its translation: CASSQDLSFAGELFF.

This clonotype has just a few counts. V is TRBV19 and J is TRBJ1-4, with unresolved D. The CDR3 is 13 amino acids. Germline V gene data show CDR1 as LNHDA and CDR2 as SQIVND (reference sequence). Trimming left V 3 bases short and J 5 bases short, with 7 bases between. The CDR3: CASSIGGNEKLFF. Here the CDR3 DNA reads TGTGCCAGTAGTATTGGCGGGAATGAAAAACTGTTTTTT.

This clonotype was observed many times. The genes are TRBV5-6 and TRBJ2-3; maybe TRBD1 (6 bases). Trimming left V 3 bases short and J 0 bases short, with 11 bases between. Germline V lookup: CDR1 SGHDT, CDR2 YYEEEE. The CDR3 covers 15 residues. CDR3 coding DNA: TGTGCCAGCAGCTGGGGACACTATAGCACAGATACGCAGTATTTT. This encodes CASSWGHYSTDTQYF.

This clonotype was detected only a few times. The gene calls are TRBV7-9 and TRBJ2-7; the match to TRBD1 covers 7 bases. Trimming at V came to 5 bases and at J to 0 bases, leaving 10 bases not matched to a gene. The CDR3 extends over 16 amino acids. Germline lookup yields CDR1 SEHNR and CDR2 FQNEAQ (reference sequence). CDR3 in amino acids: CASSPPGRGSSYEQYF. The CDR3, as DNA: TGTGCCAGCAGCCCCCCTGGCAGGGGGAGCTCCTACGAGCAGTACTTC.

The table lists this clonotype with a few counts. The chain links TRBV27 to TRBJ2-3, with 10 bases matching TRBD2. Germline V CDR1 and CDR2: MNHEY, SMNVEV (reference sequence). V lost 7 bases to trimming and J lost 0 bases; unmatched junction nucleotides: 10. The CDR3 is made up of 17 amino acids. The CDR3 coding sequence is TGTGCCAGCAATCCTGGGCTAGCGGGAGTTAGCACAGATACGCAGTATTTT. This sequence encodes CASNPGLAGVSTDTQYF.